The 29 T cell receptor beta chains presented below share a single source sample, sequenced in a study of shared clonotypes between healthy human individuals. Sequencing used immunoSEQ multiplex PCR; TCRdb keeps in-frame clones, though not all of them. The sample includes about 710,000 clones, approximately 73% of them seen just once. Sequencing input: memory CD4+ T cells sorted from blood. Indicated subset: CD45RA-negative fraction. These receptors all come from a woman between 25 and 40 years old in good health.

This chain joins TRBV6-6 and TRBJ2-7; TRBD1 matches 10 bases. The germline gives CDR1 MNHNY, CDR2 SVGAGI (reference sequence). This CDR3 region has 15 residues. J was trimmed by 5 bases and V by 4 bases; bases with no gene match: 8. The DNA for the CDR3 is TGTGCCAGCAGTTCCCGGACAGGGGGTTTGGACGAGCAGTACTTC. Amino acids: CASSSRTGGLDEQYF.

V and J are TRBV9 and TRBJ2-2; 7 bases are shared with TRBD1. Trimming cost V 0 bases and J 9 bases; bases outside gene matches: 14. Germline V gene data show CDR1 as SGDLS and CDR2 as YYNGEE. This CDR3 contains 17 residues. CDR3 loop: CASSVGIRRQGQWELFF. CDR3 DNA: TGTGCCAGCAGCGTAGGCATAAGGAGACAGGGTCAGTGGGAGCTGTTTTTT.

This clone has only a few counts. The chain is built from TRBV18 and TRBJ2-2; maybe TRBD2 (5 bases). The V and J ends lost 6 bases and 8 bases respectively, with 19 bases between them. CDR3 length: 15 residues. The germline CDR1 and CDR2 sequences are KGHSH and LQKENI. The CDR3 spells CASSLPGSSMGELFF. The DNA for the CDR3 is TGTGCCAGCTCCCTACCGGGATCCTCGATGGGGGAGCTGTTTTTT.

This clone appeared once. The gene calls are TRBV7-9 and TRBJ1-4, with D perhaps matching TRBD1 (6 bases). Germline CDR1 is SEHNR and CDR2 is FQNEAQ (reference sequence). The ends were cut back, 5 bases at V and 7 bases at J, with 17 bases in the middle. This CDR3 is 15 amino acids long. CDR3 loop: CASSEPGAEREKLFF. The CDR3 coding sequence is TGTGCCAGCAGCGAACCAGGGGCTGAGCGTGAAAAACTGTTTTTT.

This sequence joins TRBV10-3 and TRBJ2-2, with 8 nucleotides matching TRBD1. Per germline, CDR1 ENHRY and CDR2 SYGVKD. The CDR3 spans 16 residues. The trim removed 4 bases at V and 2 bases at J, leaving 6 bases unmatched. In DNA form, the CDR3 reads TGTGCCATCAGTGCATCAGACAGGGGAAACACCGGGGAGCTGTTTTTT. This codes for CAISASDRGNTGELFF.

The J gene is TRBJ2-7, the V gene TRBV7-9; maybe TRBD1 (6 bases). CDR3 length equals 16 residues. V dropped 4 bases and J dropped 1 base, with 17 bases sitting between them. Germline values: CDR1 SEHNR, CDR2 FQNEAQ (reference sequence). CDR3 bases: TGTGCCAGCAGCTCATCGGTCAGGGGATTATCCTACGAGCAGTACTTC. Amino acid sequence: CASSSSVRGLSYEQYF. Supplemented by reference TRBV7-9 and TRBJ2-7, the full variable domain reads DTGVSQNPRHKITKRGQNVTFRCDPISEHNRLYWYRQTLGQGPEFLTYFQNEAQLEKSRLLSDRFSAERPKGSFSTLEIQRTEQGDSAMYLCASSSSVRGLSYEQYFGPGTRLTVT.

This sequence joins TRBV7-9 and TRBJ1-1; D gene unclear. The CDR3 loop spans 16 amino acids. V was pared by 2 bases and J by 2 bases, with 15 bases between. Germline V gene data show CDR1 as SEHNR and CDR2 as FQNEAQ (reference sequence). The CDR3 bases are TGTGCCAGCAGCTTACGCAGCCGGCAGGACAACACTGAAGCTTTCTTT. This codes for CASSLRSRQDNTEAFF.

The CDR3 here is CASSYKTSGRVNTQYF. The CDR3 bases are TGTGCCAGCAGTTACAAGACTAGCGGGAGGGTAAATACGCAGTATTTT. V gene TRBV6-5 combines with J gene TRBJ2-3; TRBD2 matches at 14 bases. V trimming: 2 bases; J trimming: 7 bases; junction bases outside the gene matches: 5. The CDR3 is made up of 16 amino acids. The germline V gene encodes CDR1 MNHEY and CDR2 SVGAGI.

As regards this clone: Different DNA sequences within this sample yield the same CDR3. The CDR3 DNA sequence: TGTGCCACCAGCAGAGATTTAGATACGCAGTATTTT. This sequence encodes CATSRDLDTQYF. The V gene is TRBV15, the J gene TRBJ2-3; D unclear. Germline assignment: CDR1 LNHNV and CDR2 YYDKDF (reference sequence). This CDR3 has 12 amino acids. V lost 0 bases, J lost 5 bases, and 3 bases lay in between.

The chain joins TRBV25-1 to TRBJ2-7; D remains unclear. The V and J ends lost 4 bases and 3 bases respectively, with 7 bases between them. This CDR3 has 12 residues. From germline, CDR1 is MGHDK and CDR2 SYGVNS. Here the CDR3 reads CASSANSYEQYF. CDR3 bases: TGTGCCAGCAGTGCGAACAGCTACGAGCAGTACTTC.

The CDR3 DNA follows: TGTGCCAGCAGCTACCGGGACCGACAGCTCTATGGCTACACCTTC. The encoded protein is CASSYRDRQLYGYTF. The J gene is TRBJ1-2, the V gene TRBV13, with a tentative D call TRBD1 (5 bases). The CDR3 extends over 15 amino acids. V was trimmed by 4 bases and J by 4 bases, leaving 16 bases between them. From germline, CDR1 is PRHDT and CDR2 FYEKMQ (reference sequence).

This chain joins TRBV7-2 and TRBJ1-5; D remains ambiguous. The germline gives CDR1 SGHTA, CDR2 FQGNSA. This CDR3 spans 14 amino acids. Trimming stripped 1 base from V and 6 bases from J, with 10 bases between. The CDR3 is CASSLGGITQPQHF. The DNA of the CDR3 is TGTGCCAGCAGCTTAGGTGGAATTACTCAGCCCCAGCATTTT.

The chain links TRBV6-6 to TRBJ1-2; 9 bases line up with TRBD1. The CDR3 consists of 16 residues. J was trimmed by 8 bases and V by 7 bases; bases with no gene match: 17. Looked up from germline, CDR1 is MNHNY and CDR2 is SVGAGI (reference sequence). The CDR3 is CASTLTPWDRERGYTF. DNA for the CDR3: TGTGCCAGCACCCTTACCCCCTGGGACAGGGAAAGAGGCTACACCTTC.

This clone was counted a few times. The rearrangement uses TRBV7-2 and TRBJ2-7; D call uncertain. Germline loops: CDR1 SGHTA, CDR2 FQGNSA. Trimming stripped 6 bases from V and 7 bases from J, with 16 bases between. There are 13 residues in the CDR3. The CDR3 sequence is CASSRRDSTEQYF. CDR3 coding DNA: TGTGCCAGCAGTCGCAGAGACTCTACGGAGCAGTACTTC.

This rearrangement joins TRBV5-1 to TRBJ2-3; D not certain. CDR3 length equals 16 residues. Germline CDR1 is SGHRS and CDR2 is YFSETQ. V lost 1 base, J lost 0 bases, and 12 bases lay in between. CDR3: CASSLWEQQSTDTQYF. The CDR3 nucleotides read TGCGCCAGCAGCTTGTGGGAACAACAAAGCACAGATACGCAGTATTTT.

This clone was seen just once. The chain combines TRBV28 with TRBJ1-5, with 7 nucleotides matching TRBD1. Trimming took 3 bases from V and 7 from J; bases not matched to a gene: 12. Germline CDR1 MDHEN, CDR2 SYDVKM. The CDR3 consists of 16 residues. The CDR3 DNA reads TGTGCCAGCAGTTTCCCCCGTGCCGGGACAGTCCAGCCCCAGCATTTT. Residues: CASSFPRAGTVQPQHF. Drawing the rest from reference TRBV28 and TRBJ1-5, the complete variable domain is DVKVTQSSRYLVKRTGEKVFLECVQDMDHENMFWYRQDPGLGLRLIYFSYDVKMKEKGDIPEGYSVSREKKERFSLILESASTNQTSMYLCASSFPRAGTVQPQHFGDGTRLSIL.

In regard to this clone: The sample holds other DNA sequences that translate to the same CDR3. CDR3 sequence reads: CASSLLGQGPYEQYF. Written as DNA, the CDR3 is TGCGCCAGCAGCTTATTGGGACAGGGGCCCTACGAGCAGTACTTC. This chain uses TRBV5-1 with TRBJ2-7; TRBD1 matches at 10 bases. CDR1 and CDR2 (germline): SGHRS, YFSETQ. The CDR3 is made up of 15 amino acids. J gave up 2 bases and V 2 bases, and 4 bases lay outside the gene matches.

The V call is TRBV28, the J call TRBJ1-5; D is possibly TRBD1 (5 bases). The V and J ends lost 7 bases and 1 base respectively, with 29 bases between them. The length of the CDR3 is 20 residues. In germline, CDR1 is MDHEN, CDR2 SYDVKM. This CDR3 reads CASTIPLGAGQPASNQPQHF. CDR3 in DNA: TGTGCCAGCACGATACCCTTAGGGGCAGGTCAGCCCGCGAGCAATCAGCCCCAGCATTTT.

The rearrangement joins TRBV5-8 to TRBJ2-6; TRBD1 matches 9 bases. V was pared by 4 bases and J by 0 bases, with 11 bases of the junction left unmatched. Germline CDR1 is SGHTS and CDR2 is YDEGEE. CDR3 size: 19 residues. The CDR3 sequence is CASSRTPGQGFSGANVLTF. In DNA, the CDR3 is TGTGCCAGCAGCCGTACTCCGGGACAGGGATTCTCTGGGGCCAACGTCCTGACTTTC.

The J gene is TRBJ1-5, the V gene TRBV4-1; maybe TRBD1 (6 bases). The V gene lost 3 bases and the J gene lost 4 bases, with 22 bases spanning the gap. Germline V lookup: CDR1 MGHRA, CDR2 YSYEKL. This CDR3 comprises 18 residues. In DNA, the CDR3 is TGCGCCAGCAGCCAGGCTTTTACATCCCGGGACACAAATCAGCCCCAGCATTTT. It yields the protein CASSQAFTSRDTNQPQHF.

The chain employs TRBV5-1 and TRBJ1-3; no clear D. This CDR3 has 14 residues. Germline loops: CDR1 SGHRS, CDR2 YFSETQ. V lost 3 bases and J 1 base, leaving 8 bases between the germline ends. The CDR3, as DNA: TGCGCCAGCAGCTGGTCAACTTCTGGAAACACCATATATTTT. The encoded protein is CASSWSTSGNTIYF.

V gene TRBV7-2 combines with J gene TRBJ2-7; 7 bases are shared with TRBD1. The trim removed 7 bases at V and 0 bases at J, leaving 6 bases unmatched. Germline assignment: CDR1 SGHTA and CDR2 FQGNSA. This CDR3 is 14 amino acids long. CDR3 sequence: CASINQGVSYEQYF. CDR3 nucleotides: TGTGCCAGCATCAACCAGGGGGTCTCCTACGAGCAGTACTTC.

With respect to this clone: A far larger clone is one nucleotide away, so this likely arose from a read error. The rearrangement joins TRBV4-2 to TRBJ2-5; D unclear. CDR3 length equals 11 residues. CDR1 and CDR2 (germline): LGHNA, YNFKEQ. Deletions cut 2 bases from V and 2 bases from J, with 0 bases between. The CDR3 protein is CASSQQETQYF. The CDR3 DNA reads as TGTGCCAGCAGCCAACAAGAGACCCAGTACTTC.

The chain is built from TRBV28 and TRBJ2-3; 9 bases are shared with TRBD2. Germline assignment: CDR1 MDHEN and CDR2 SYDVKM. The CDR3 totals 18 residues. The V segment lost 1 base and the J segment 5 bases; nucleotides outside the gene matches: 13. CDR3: CASSLSEGASGMGDTQYF. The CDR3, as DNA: TGTGCCAGCAGTTTATCGGAGGGGGCTAGCGGGATGGGAGATACGCAGTATTTT.

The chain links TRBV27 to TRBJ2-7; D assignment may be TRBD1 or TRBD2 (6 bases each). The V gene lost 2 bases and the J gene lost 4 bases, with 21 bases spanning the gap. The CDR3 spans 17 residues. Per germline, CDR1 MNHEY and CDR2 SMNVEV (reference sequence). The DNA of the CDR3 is TGTGCCAGCAGTTTACGCCTAGCGATCACAGGGAGGTACGAGCAGTACTTC. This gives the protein CASSLRLAITGRYEQYF.

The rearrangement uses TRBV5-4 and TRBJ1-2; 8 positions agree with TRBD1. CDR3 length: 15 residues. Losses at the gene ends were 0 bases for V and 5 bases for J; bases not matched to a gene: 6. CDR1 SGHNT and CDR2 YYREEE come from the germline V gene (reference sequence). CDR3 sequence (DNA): TGTGCCAGCAGCTTGGATGGGACAGGAGGATATGGCTACACCTTC. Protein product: CASSLDGTGGYGYTF.

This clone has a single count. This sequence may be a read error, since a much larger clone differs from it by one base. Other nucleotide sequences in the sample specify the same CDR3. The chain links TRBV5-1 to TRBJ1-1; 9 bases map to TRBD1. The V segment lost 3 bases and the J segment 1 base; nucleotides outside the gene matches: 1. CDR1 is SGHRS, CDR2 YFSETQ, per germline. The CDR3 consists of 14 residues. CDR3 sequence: CASSSGQGNTEAFF. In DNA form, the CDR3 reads TGCGCCAGCAGCTCGGGACAGGGGAACACTGAAGCTTTCTTT. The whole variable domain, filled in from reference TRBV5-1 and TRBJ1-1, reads KAGVTQTPRYLIKTRGQQVTLSCSPISGHRSVSWYQQTPGQGLQFLFEYFSETQRNKGNFPGRFSGRQFSNSRSEMNVSTLELGDSALYLCASSSGQGNTEAFFGQGTRLTVV.

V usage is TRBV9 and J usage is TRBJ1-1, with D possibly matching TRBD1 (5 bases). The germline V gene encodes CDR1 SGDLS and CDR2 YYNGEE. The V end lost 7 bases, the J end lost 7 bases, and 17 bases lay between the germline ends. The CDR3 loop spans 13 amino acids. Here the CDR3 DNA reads TGTGCCAGCCGACCCAGACCCAGGGTTGAAGCTTTCTTT. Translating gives CASRPRPRVEAFF.

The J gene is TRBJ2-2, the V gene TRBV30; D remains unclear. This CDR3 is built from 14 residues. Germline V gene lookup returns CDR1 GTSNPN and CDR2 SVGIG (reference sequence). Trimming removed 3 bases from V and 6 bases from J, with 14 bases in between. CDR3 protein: CAWSGSILAGELFF. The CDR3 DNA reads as TGTGCCTGGAGCGGGTCTATCCTGGCCGGGGAGCTGTTTTTT.